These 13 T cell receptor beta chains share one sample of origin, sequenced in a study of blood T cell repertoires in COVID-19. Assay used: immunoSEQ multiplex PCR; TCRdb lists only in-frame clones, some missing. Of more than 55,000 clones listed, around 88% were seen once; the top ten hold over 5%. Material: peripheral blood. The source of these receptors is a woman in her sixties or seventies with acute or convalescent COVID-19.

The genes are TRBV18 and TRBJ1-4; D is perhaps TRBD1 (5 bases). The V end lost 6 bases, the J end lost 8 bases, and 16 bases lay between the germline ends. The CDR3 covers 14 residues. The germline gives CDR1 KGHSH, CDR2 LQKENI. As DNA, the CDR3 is TGTGCCAGCTCCGAGGGAGGGGAAGGAGAAAAACTGTTTTTT. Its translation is CASSEGGEGEKLFF.

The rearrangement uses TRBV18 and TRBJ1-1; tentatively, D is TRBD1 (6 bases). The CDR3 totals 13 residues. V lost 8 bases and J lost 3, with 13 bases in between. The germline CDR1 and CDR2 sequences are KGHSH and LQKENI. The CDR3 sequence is CASAAYRDTEAFF. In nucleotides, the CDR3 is TGTGCCAGCGCAGCTTACAGGGACACTGAAGCTTTCTTT.

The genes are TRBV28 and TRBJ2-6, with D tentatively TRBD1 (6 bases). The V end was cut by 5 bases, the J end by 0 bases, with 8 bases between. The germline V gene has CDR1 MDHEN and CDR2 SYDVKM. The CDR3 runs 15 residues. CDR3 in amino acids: CASSLGGSGANVLTF. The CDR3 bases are TGTGCCAGCAGTCTAGGGGGCTCTGGGGCCAACGTCCTGACTTTC.

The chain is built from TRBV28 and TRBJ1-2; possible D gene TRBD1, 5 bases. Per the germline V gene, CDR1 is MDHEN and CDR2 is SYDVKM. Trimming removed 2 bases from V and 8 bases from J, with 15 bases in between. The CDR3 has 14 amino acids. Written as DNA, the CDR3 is TGTGCCAGCAGTTTAGTGACAGCCCAGGGAGGCTACACCTTC. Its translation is CASSLVTAQGGYTF.

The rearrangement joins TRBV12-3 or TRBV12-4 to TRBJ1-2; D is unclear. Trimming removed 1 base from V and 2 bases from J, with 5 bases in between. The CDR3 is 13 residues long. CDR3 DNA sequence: TGTGCCAGCAGTTTAGATAAAAACTATGGCTACACCTTC. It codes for CASSLDKNYGYTF.

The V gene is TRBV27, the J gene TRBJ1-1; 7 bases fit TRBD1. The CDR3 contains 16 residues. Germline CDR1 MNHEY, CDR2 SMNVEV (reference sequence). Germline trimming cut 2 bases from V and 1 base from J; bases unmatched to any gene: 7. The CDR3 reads CASSLQAGGPNTEAFF. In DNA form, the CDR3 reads TGTGCCAGCAGTTTACAGGCAGGGGGGCCGAACACTGAAGCTTTCTTT.

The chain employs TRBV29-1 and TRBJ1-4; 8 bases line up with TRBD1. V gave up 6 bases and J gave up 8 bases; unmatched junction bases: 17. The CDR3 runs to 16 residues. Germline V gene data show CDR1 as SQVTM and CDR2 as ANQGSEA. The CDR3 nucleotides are TGCAGCGTCCTGGGACAGGAAGGGGGCCTTTACGAAAAACTGTTTTTT. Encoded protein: CSVLGQEGGLYEKLFF.

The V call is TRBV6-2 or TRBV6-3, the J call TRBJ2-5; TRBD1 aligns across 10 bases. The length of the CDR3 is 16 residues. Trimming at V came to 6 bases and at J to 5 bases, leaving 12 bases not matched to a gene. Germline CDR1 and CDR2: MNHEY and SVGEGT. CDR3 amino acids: CASSPHRTGGGETQYF. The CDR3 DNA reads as TGTGCCAGCAGCCCCCATCGGACAGGGGGAGGCGAGACCCAGTACTTC.

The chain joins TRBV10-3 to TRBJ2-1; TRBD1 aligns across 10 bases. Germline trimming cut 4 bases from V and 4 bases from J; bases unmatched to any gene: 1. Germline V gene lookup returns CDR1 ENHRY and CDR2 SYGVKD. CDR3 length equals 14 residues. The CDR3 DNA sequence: TGTGCCATCAGTGGACAGGGGGCTTACAATGAGCAGTTCTTC. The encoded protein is CAISGQGAYNEQFF.

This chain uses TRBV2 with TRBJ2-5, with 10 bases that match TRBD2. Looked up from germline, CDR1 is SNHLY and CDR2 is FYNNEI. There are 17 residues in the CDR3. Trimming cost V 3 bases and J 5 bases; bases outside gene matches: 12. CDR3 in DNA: TGTGCCAGCAGTGAGTCTAGCGGGGGTGCCACCCGGGAGACCCAGTACTTC. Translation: CASSESSGGATRETQYF. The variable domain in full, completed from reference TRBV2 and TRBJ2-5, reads EPEVTQTPSHQVTQMGQEVILRCVPISNHLYFYWYRQILGQKVEFLVSFYNNEISEKSEIFDDQFSVERPDGSNFTLKIRSTKLEDSAMYFCASSESSGGATRETQYFGPGTRLLVL.

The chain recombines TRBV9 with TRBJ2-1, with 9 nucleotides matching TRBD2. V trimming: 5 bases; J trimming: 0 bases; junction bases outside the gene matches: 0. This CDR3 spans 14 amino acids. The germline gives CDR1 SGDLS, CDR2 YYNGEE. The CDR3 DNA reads TGTGCCAGCAGTAGCGGGAGCTCCTACAATGAGCAGTTCTTC. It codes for CASSSGSSYNEQFF. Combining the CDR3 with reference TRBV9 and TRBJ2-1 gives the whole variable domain DSGVTQTPKHLITATGQRVTLRCSPRSGDLSVYWYQQSLDQGLQFLIQYYNGEERAKGNILERFSAQQFPDLHSELNLSSLELGDSALYFCASSSGSSYNEQFFGPGTRLTVL.

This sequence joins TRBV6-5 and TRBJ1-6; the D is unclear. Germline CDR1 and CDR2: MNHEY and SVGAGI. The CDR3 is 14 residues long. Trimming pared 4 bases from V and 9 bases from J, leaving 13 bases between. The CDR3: CASSWTGSGSPLHF. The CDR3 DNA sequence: TGTGCCAGCAGTTGGACGGGGAGTGGTTCACCCCTCCACTTT.

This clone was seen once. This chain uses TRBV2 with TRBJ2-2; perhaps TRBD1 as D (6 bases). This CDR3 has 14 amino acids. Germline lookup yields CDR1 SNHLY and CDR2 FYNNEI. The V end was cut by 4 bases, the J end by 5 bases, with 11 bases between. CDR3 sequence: CASSAGQGTGELFF. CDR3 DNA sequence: TGTGCCAGCAGTGCGGGCCAGGGGACCGGGGAGCTGTTTTTT.